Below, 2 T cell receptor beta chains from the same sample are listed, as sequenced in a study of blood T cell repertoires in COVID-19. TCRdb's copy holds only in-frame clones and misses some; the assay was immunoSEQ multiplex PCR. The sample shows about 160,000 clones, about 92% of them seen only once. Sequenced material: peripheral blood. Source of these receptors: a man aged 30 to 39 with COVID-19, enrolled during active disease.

For the CDR3, the DNA is TGTGCCAGCAGCTTGGGACAGATACAGCCCCAGCATTTT. It codes for CASSLGQIQPQHF. This chain uses TRBV5-8 with TRBJ1-5; D possibly corresponds to TRBD1 (5 bases). With 0 bases removed from V and 7 bases from J, the gap between germline ends came to 8 bases. The CDR3 totals 13 residues. Per the germline V gene, CDR1 is SGHTS and CDR2 is YDEGEE.

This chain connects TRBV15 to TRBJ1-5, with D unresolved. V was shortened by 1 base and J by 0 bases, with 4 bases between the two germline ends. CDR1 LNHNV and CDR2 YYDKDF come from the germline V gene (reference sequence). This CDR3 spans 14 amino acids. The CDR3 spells CATSRVYSNQPQHF. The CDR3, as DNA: TGTGCCACCAGCAGAGTGTATAGCAATCAGCCCCAGCATTTT.